A single sample gave rise to the 31 T cell receptor beta chains below, sequenced in a study of molecular identifiers for immune sequencing clone quantification. TCRdb called the PCR reads again in MiXCR, with one record for every CDR3 protein. Of 250,000 to 400,000 distinct CDR3 sequences detected, 20% to 25% appear once; the ten largest clones hold about 0.79%. The sequencing input was naive CD8+ T cells from blood, with Jurkat cell RNA spiked in. Subset described: FACS-sorted CD8+CD4-CCR7+CD45RA+ naive T cells. The receptors here all came from a human donor in good health. Some libraries in this study had Jurkat cell RNA spiked in.

Comment on this clonotype: A read error may be the cause here, since a much bigger clone is one base away. This chain uses TRBV12-3 or TRBV12-4 with TRBJ2-2; D unresolved. This CDR3 contains 13 residues. The CDR3 loop is CTSSFPGTGELFF. CDR3 nucleotides: TGTACCAGCAGTTTCCCAGGTACCGGGGAGCTGTTTTTT.

Points on this clonotype: Since no conserved phenylalanine or tryptophan closes the CDR3, a read error is the likely cause. The chain has TRBV6-1 and TRBJ2-5; 7 bases map to TRBD1. The CDR3 extends over 19 amino acids. V dropped 4 bases and J dropped 0; count of bases not matched to a gene: 17. Germline V gene lookup returns CDR1 MNHNS and CDR2 SASEGT. The CDR3 is CASSATAALQGSDQETQYS. The CDR3 region has the DNA TGTGCCAGCAGTGCAACCGCGGCTCTACAGGGGTCGGACCAAGAGACCCAGTACTCC.

Details on this clonotype: Given a much more abundant clone one base away, this may be a read error. A read error is likely, as this CDR3 ends without the conserved phenylalanine or tryptophan. Here the CDR3 DNA reads TGTGCCAGCAGCCGAGTGGGGGGCGCGTGGGAGACCCAGTACTCC. As protein: CASSRVGGAWETQYS. The V gene is TRBV28, the J gene TRBJ2-5; possibly TRBD1 or TRBD2 for D (6 bases each). Trimming shortened V by 6 bases and J by 5 bases, and 19 bases separated the two germline ends. This CDR3 is 15 amino acids long. Per germline, CDR1 MDHEN and CDR2 SYDVKM.

A few counts support this clonotype. The chain uses TRBV27 and TRBJ2-3; 7 bases are a match to TRBD2. In germline, CDR1 is MNHEY, CDR2 SMNVEV (reference sequence). The CDR3 consists of 15 residues. Trimming took 5 bases from V and 4 from J; bases not matched to a gene: 9. CDR3 loop: CASSPRLAAPDTQYF. CDR3 nucleotides: TGTGCCAGCAGTCCCCGACTAGCAGCTCCAGATACGCAGTATTTT.

This clonotype was detected ten times or more. V is TRBV12-3 or TRBV12-4 and J is TRBJ1-1; a possible D gene is TRBD1 (5 bases). The CDR3 spans 14 residues. Trimming took off 6 bases at V and 4 bases at J, with 15 bases between the two ends. Written as DNA, the CDR3 is TGTGCCAGCAGCCCTGGAGACAGCATCACTGAAGCTTTCTTT. It codes for CASSPGDSITEAFF.

This clonotype was seen ten or more times. CDR3 in amino acids: CASSHVDSYGYTF. CDR3 DNA: TGCGCCAGCAGCCACGTCGACAGCTATGGCTACACCTTC. The V gene is TRBV4-3, the J gene TRBJ1-2; D is perhaps TRBD1 (5 bases). V was cut by 3 bases and J by 4 bases, with 9 bases left in between. The CDR3 covers 13 residues. Germline V gene lookup returns CDR1 LGHNA and CDR2 YSLEER.

As concerns this clonotype: Likely a read error: the CDR3 ends without its conserved phenylalanine or tryptophan. The V call is TRBV7-9, the J call TRBJ2-6, with D possibly matching TRBD1 (6 bases). The germline V gene has CDR1 SEHNR and CDR2 FQNEAQ (reference sequence). V lost 3 bases to trimming and J lost 9 bases, with 21 bases between them. CDR3 length equals 17 residues. The CDR3 DNA sequence: TGTGCCAGCAGCTTGGGGTCCAGGGGCGACTCGGTCAACGTCCTGACTCTC. This translates into CASSLGSRGDSVNVLTL.

Notes on this clonotype: The CDR3 end shows no conserved phenylalanine or tryptophan, and so a read error is likely. The chain uses TRBV5-6 and TRBJ1-5; D possibly corresponds to TRBD1 (6 bases). Germline-derived CDR1 and CDR2 are SGHDT and YYEEEE. The CDR3 length is 18 residues. This CDR3 reads CASNLWVPRQDGWQPQHL. The DNA for the CDR3 is TGTGCCAGCAACTTGTGGGTTCCGCGACAGGATGGTTGGCAGCCCCAGCATCTT.

Concerning this clonotype: This may be a read error, as it is one base from a much larger clone. The chain couples TRBV7-9 to TRBJ2-3, with 7 bases aligning to TRBD2. The CDR3 is 14 amino acids. Germline CDR1 reads SEHNR; CDR2 reads FQNEAQ (reference sequence). J was trimmed by 5 bases and V by 5 bases; bases with no gene match: 7. CDR3 sequence: CASSKGGGIDTQYF. DNA for the CDR3: TGTGCCAGCAGCAAGGGCGGGGGAATAGATACGCAGTATTTT.

This clonotype was seen a few times. V gene TRBV27 combines with J gene TRBJ2-7; possibly TRBD2 for D (6 bases). The CDR3 sequence is 11 residues long. CDR1 and CDR2 from the germline V gene are MNHEY and SMNVEV (reference sequence). V gave up 11 bases and J gave up 2 bases, with 10 bases separating them. CDR3 loop: CAAGSTYEQYF. The DNA of the CDR3 is TGTGCCGCGGGGAGTACCTACGAGCAGTACTTC.

Remarks on this clonotype: One junction end does not reproduce the germline sequence, and a read error may be involved. V gene TRBV5-1 combines with J gene TRBJ2-6, with a possible D match to TRBD1 (5 bases). The CDR3 loop spans 15 amino acids. Germline V CDR1 and CDR2: SGHRS, YFSETQ. The CDR3 region is CASSPEHSGADVLTF. In DNA, the CDR3 is TGCGCCAGCAGCCCAGAGCACTCTGGGGCCGACGTCCTGACTTTC.

The sample holds many counts of this clonotype. The chain combines TRBV4-3 with TRBJ1-5; maybe TRBD1 (6 bases). The CDR3 covers 15 residues. Trimming cost V 0 bases and J 6 bases, with 12 bases left between them. The germline V gene has CDR1 LGHNA and CDR2 YSLEER. DNA for the CDR3: TGCGCCAGCAGCCAAGACGTCAGGGGAGTTCAGCCCCAGCATTTT. The encoded protein is CASSQDVRGVQPQHF.

Ten or more counts support this clonotype. J is TRBJ2-7 and V is TRBV7-9; D remains ambiguous. Trimming cost V 5 bases and J 2 bases, with 7 bases left between them. The CDR3 loop spans 12 amino acids. Per germline, CDR1 SEHNR and CDR2 FQNEAQ (reference sequence). CDR3 residues: CASSTDTYEQYF. The DNA for the CDR3 is TGTGCCAGCAGCACCGACACCTACGAGCAGTACTTC.

Many counts were recorded for this clonotype. The V and J genes are TRBV27 and TRBJ1-1, with a weak D call TRBD1 (6 bases). Germline V lookup: CDR1 MNHEY, CDR2 SMNVEV (reference sequence). V dropped 2 bases and J dropped 8 bases, with 15 bases sitting between them. The CDR3 runs to 14 residues. The CDR3 sequence is CASSLRGATGEAFF. The CDR3 bases are TGTGCCAGCAGTTTAAGGGGGGCCACAGGGGAAGCTTTCTTT.

Only a few counts were recorded for this clonotype. The chain joins TRBV29-1 to TRBJ2-1; D unclear. In germline, CDR1 is SQVTM, CDR2 ANQGSEA. This CDR3 has 13 amino acids. With 8 bases removed from V and 1 base from J, the gap between germline ends came to 12 bases. The DNA for the CDR3 is TGCAGCCACAAGACGGGTTCCTACAATGAGCAGTTCTTC. It yields the protein CSHKTGSYNEQFF.

This chain joins TRBV20-1 and TRBJ2-7; the match to TRBD1 covers 8 bases. The V segment lost 5 bases and the J segment 6 bases; nucleotides outside the gene matches: 18. The CDR3 runs to 16 residues. Per germline, CDR1 DFQATT and CDR2 SNEGSKA (reference sequence). CDR3 in DNA: TGCAGTGCTGTTCCCGGGACAGGTAATTGGGGTGCCGAGCAGTACTTC. The encoded protein is CSAVPGTGNWGAEQYF.

In its sample, this clonotype was seen a few times. This may stem from a read error, because a much larger clone lies one nucleotide away. The chain uses TRBV7-6 and TRBJ2-7; the D gene is possibly TRBD1 (7 bases). This CDR3 comprises 14 residues. Germline CDR1 SGHVS, CDR2 FNYEAQ. CDR3 coding DNA: TGTGCCAGCAGCTTAGGGGGGGACAGTTACGAGCCGTACTTC. Amino acid sequence: CASSLGGDSYEPYF.

This clonotype was seen ten or more times. The chain uses TRBV13 and TRBJ2-5, with unresolved D. The V end lost 4 bases, the J end lost 3 bases, and 15 bases lay between the germline ends. Germline assignment: CDR1 PRHDT and CDR2 FYEKMQ (reference sequence). The CDR3 contains 15 residues. The CDR3 DNA follows: TGTGCCAGCAGCTCGAGGCGAACCAGTAAAGAGACCCAGTACTTC. Its translation is CASSSRRTSKETQYF. The whole variable domain, filled in from reference TRBV13 and TRBJ2-5, reads AAGVIQSPRHLIKEKRETATLKCYPIPRHDTVYWYQQGPGQDPQFLISFYEKMQSDKGSIPDRFSAQQFSDYHSELNMSSLELGDSALYFCASSSRRTSKETQYFGPGTRLLVL.

The table lists this clonotype with a few counts. The genes are TRBV27 and TRBJ2-3; 13 bases are shared with TRBD2. Per the germline V gene, CDR1 is MNHEY and CDR2 is SMNVEV (reference sequence). Unmatched junction bases numbered 7, after V lost 5 bases and J lost 5 bases. The CDR3 covers 16 residues. The CDR3 DNA follows: TGTGCCAGCAGTCAACTCCGGACTAGCGGGGGAGATACGCAGTATTTT. Translated: CASSQLRTSGGDTQYF.

The table lists this clonotype with many counts. The chain employs TRBV12-3 or TRBV12-4 and TRBJ2-3; no firm D call. The V end was cut by 2 bases, the J end by 6 bases, with 24 bases between. This CDR3 has 18 amino acids. CDR3 in DNA: TGTGCCAGCAGTTTACCGCGAAGACACCTCATTAGACCGGATACGCAGTATTTT. It translates to CASSLPRRHLIRPDTQYF.

This rearrangement joins TRBV27 to TRBJ1-6; D possibly corresponds to TRBD1 (6 bases). Trimming removed 4 bases at V and 0 bases at J, with 10 bases between. The V gene's germline CDR1 is MNHEY and CDR2 SMNVEV (reference sequence). The CDR3 runs to 16 residues. CDR3: CASSYQGSSYNSPLHF. For the CDR3, the DNA is TGTGCCAGCAGTTACCAGGGGAGCTCCTATAATTCACCCCTCCACTTT.

This clonotype occurred a few times. This chain joins TRBV4-1 and TRBJ2-1; perhaps TRBD1 as D (6 bases). This CDR3 has 18 residues. Trimming stripped 4 bases from V and 6 bases from J, with 25 bases between. The germline V gene encodes CDR1 MGHRA and CDR2 YSYEKL. The CDR3 protein is CASSPRGTWGTEGNEQFF. The CDR3 DNA sequence: TGCGCCAGCAGCCCCAGGGGCACATGGGGCACAGAGGGCAATGAGCAGTTCTTC.

Worth noting for this clonotype: Given a much more abundant clone one base away, this may be a read error. J is TRBJ1-2 and V is TRBV5-3; 8 bases are a match to TRBD1. TRBV5-3 is marked as an open reading frame, function uncertain. The CDR3 loop spans 13 amino acids. This chain's CDR3 is CGSSPDRDYGYTF. The CDR3 DNA follows: TGTGGCAGCAGCCCGGACAGGGACTATGGCTACACCTTC.

Comment on this clonotype: A much larger clonotype is one base distant, so this may be a read error. V usage is TRBV28 and J usage is TRBJ2-1, with 8 bases identical to TRBD2. The CDR3 length is 17 residues. In germline, CDR1 is MDHEN, CDR2 SYDVKM. With 3 bases clipped from V and 6 bases from J, the junction kept 13 bases outside the gene matches. CDR3 nucleotides: TGTGCCAGCAGTTTTACCCACTTGGGTAGCGGGGTCAATGAGCAGTTCTTC. It is translated as CASSFTHLGSGVNEQFF.

Notes on this clonotype: This may come from a read error, since a much larger clone is one base off. A read error is likely, as this CDR3 ends without the conserved phenylalanine or tryptophan. The rearrangement joins TRBV12-3 or TRBV12-4 to TRBJ1-2; 8 positions match TRBD1. Trimming removed 2 bases from V and 7 bases from J; junction bases left unmatched: 6. This CDR3 comprises 14 residues. The chain's CDR3 is CASSLKQGAFGYTL. CDR3 sequence (DNA): TGTGCCAGCAGTTTAAAGCAGGGGGCGTTTGGCTACACCCTC.

This clonotype was found once. A read error may explain this, as a much larger clone is one base away. The chain links TRBV7-3 to TRBJ2-1; 11 bases map to TRBD2. V shed 6 bases, J shed 7 bases, and the junction held 17 bases outside the gene matches. Germline values: CDR1 SGHTA, CDR2 FQGTGA. This CDR3 spans 18 amino acids. CDR3 DNA sequence: TGTGCCAGCAGTCGGTACGGGGGACTAGCGGTAGAAGGGAATGAGCAGTTCTTC. It specifies CASSRYGGLAVEGNEQFF.

The table lists this clonotype with many counts. The J gene is TRBJ1-4, the V gene TRBV2; D gene uncertain. The CDR3 is 15 amino acids. Trimming left V 3 bases short and J 3 bases short, with 11 bases between. Germline V gene data show CDR1 as SNHLY and CDR2 as FYNNEI. The CDR3 DNA reads as TGTGCCAGCAGTGAGGACCCCTCGGCTAATGAAAAACTGTTTTTT. It is translated as CASSEDPSANEKLFF.

This clonotype was counted many times. The chain has TRBV7-2 and TRBJ2-1; D is undetermined. Trimming left V 3 bases short and J 7 bases short, with 10 bases between. Germline CDR1 and CDR2: SGHTA and FQGNSA. The CDR3 spans 13 residues. CDR3 residues: CASSFMLNNEQFF. CDR3 bases: TGTGCCAGCAGCTTCATGCTTAATAATGAGCAGTTCTTC.

Comments on this clonotype: A much larger clone lies one base from this, so it may be a read error. This rearrangement joins TRBV7-9 to TRBJ1-5, with a possible D match to TRBD1 (6 bases). CDR3 size: 17 residues. The V gene's germline CDR1 is SEHNR and CDR2 FQNEAQ (reference sequence). V lost 1 base and J lost 0, with 13 bases in between. The CDR3 DNA reads TGTGCCAGCAGCTTAGGAAGCACAGGGCATAGCAATCAGCCCCAGCATTTT. As protein: CASSLGSTGHSNQPQHF.

This clonotype has just a few counts. The rearrangement uses TRBV10-3 and TRBJ2-3; 7 bases fit TRBD1. V lost 3 bases and J lost 4; bases outside the gene matches: 7. This CDR3 has 15 residues. Germline values: CDR1 ENHRY, CDR2 SYGVKD. Here the CDR3 DNA reads TGTGCCATCAGTGAACGGACAGGTGTGCCAGATACGCAGTATTTT. Its protein product is CAISERTGVPDTQYF.

As to this clonotype: A much larger clone is a single base away; this may be a read error. The V and J genes are TRBV27 and TRBJ2-7; TRBD2 matches 7 bases. The CDR3 consists of 14 residues. Germline V gene lookup returns CDR1 MNHEY and CDR2 SMNVEV (reference sequence). Here the CDR3 DNA reads TGTACCAGCAGTTTATCGTCGGGGGGTTACGAGCAGTACTTC. The encoded protein is CTSSLSSGGYEQYF.